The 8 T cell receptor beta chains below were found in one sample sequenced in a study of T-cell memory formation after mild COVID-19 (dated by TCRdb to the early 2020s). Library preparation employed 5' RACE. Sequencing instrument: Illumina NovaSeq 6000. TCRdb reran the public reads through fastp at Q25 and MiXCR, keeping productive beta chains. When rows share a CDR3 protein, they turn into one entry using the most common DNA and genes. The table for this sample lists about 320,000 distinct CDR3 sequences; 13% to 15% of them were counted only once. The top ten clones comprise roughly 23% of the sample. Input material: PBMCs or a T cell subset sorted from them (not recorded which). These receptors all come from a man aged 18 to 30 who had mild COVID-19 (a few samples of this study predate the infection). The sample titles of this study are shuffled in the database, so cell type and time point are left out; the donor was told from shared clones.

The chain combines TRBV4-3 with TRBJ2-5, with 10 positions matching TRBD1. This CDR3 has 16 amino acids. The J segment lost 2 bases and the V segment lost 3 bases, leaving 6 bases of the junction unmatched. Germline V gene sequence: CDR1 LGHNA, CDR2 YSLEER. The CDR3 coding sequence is TGCGCCAGCAGCCAGGCCGGGACAGGGGCTCAAGAGACCCAGTACTTC. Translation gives CASSQAGTGAQETQYF.

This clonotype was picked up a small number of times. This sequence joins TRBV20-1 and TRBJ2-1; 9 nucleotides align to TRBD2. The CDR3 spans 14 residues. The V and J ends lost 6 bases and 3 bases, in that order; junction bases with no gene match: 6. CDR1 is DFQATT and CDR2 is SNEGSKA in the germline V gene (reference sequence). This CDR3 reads CSAPLAGVYNEQFF. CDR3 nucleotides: TGCAGTGCCCCGTTAGCGGGGGTCTACAATGAGCAGTTCTTC.

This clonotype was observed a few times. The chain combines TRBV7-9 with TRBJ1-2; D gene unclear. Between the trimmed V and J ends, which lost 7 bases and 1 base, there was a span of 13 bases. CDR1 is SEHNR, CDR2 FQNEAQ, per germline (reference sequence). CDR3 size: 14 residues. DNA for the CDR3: TGTGCCAGCACCAGAGATGGGAATAACTATGGCTACACCTTC. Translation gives CASTRDGNNYGYTF.

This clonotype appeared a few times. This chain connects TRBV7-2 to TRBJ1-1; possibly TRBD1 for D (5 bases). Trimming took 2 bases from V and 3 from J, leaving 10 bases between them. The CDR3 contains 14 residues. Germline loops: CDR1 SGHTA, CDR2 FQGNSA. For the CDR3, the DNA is TGTGCCAGCAGCTTACAGGGCATGGACACTGAAGCTTTCTTT. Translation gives CASSLQGMDTEAFF.

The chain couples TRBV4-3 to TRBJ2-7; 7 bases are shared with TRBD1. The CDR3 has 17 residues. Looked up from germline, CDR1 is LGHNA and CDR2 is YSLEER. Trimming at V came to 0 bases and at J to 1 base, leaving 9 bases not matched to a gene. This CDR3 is CASSQERGTVGSYEQYF. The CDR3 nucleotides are TGCGCCAGCAGCCAAGAGAGGGGGACAGTAGGATCCTACGAGCAGTACTTC.

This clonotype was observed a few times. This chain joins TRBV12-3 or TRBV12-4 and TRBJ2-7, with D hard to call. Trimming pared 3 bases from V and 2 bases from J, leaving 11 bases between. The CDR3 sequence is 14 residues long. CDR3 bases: TGTGCCAGCAGTTTTGGGCTCGGAACCTACGAGCAGTACTTC. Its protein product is CASSFGLGTYEQYF.

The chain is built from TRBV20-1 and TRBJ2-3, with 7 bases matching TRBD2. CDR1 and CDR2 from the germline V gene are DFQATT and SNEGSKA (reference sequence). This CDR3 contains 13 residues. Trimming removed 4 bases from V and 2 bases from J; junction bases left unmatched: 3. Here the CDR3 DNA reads TGCAGTGCTAAACGGGGGGACACAGATACGCAGTATTTT. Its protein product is CSAKRGDTDTQYF.

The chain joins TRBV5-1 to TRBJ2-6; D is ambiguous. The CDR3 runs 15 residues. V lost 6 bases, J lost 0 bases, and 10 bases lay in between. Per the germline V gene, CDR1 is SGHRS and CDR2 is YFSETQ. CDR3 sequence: CASTLSGSGANVLTF. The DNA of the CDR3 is TGCGCCAGCACCCTCTCCGGCTCTGGGGCCAACGTCCTGACTTTC.